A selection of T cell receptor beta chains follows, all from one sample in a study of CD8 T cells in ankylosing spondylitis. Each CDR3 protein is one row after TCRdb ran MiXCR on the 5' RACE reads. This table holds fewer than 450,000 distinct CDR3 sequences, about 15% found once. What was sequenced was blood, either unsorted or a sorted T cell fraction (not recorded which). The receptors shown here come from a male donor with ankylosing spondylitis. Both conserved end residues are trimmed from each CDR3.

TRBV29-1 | SVDSIGSASTDTQY
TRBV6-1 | ASRWLETQY
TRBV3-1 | ASSQALGQEGFSPQH
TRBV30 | AWSTGQGAANEKLF
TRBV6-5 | ASSYENRADSPLH
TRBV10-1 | ASTPPPWASGTSSYNEQF
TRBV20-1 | SASIGRGNQPQH
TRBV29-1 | SVRQGLYYNEQF
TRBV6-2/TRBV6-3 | ASSWAREHEAF
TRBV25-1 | ASSGGQGRVEQY
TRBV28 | ASSLPGRRALGGANVLT
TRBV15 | ATSRDGGPYEQY
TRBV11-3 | ASSSGTRFGTDTQY
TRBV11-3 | ASSLRLRQVGSPLH
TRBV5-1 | ASSLAPDMNTEAF
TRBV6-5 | ASGGGEYGYT
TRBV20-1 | SVGRGNTEAF
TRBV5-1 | ASSLQGVESPLH
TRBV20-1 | SAGPPLGSYEQY
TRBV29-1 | SVGGNGPNQPQH
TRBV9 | ASSVGRGSYEQY
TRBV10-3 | AISESIGGGRTDTQY
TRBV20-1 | SARSSTGDYEQY
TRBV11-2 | ASSFGPIGGELF
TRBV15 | ATFMRNQPQH
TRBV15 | ATSRDLGGGRKDEQY
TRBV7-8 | ASSLKMRDSYNEQF
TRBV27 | ASRPIDKMGGELF
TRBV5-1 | ASSSGDRGRRNIQY
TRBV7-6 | ASSPSGRSHTDTQY
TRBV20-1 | SANKPGRHTYEQY
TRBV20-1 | SATGGAGKGETQY
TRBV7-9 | ASIPSASGTDTQY
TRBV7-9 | ASSLRGSGGKDEQF
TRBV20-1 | SARRRATTGDHNSPLH
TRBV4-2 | ASSRGGAWEQY
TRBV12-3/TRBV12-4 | ASSFRDRGNEQF
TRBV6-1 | ASTLTQGKPSGNTIY
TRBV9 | ASSASNIDTQY
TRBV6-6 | ASRGTGGQPQH
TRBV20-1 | SARGGVTGELF
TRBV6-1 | ASSDGQGRETQY
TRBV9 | ASSAGLASNEQF
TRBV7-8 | ASSLIAGADLYNEQF
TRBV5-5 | ASSLADQTYYEQY
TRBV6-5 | ASSYIPGRQF
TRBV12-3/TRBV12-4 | ASRSPGGAGNQPQH
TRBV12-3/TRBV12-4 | ASSLGTGRAGNTIY
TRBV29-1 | SVRDLKYSQETQY
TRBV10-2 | ASSEIDPFIELGYT
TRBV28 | ASLGRGSGESEKLF